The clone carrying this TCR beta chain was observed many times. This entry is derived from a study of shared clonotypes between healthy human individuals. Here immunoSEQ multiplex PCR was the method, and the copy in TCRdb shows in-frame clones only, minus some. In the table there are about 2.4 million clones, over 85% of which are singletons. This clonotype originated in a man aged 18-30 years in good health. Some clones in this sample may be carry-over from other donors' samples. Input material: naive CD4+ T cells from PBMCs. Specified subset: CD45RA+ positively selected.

For the CDR3, the DNA is TGTGCCAGCAGCTTAATACCCGGGCTAGCGGGAGCAGATACGCAGTATTTT. Protein product: CASSLIPGLAGADTQYF. The genes are TRBV7-3 and TRBJ2-3, with 10 nucleotides matching TRBD2. Germline V CDR1 and CDR2: SGHTA, FQGTGA. There are 17 residues in the CDR3. J gave up 4 bases and V 1 base, and 8 bases lay outside the gene matches.